This is a list of T cell receptor beta chains from one sample in a study of blood T cell repertoires in COVID-19. TCRdb's copy holds only in-frame clones and misses some; the assay was immunoSEQ multiplex PCR. The sample records 150,000 to 200,000 clones, around four fifths being singletons. Sequences were obtained from peripheral blood. Every receptor here comes from a woman at least 80 years old with acute or convalescent COVID-19. Both conserved end residues are part of each CDR3. A D gene is named only where the DNA matches it firmly. Clone sizes are given selectively: once, few, many, or a class where the clone is expanded.

v_gene: TRBV11-2; len: 16; j_gene: TRBJ2-1; d_gene: TRBD1; abundance: .; CDR3nt: TGTGCCAGCAGGACAGGGGGTCACAGCTCCTACAATGAGCAGTTCTTC; CDR3aa: CASRTGGHSSYNEQFF
v_gene: TRBV13; len: 11; j_gene: TRBJ1-1; d_gene: .; abundance: once; CDR3nt: TGTGCCAGCAGCATTTCAGGGAGGGCTTTCTTT; CDR3aa: CASSISGRAFF
v_gene: TRBV7-2; len: 18; j_gene: TRBJ2-3; d_gene: TRBD2; abundance: .; CDR3nt: TGTGCCAGCAGCTCTAGATTCCTGACTAGCGGGAGAGCAGATACGCAGTATTTT; CDR3aa: CASSSRFLTSGRADTQYF
v_gene: TRBV21-1; len: 17; j_gene: TRBJ2-3; d_gene: .; abundance: few; CDR3nt: TGTGCCAGCAGCAAATCCCCACTAGCGGGAGGCACAGATACGCAGTATTTT; CDR3aa: CASSKSPLAGGTDTQYF
v_gene: TRBV5-1; len: 15; j_gene: TRBJ2-3; d_gene: TRBD1; abundance: .; CDR3nt: TGCGCCAGCAGCTCCACAGGGGTGGGCTCAGATACGCAGTATTTT; CDR3aa: CASSSTGVGSDTQYF
v_gene: TRBV6-2/TRBV6-3; len: 17; j_gene: TRBJ1-5; d_gene: .; abundance: .; CDR3nt: TGTGCCAGCAGTTACTCACCAGGCGTGAGCCCCAATCAGCCCCAGCATTTT; CDR3aa: CASSYSPGVSPNQPQHF
v_gene: TRBV7-2; len: 13; j_gene: TRBJ1-1; d_gene: .; abundance: .; CDR3nt: TGTGCCAGCACCTTAGGCGTGAACACTGAAGCTTTCTTT; CDR3aa: CASTLGVNTEAFF
v_gene: TRBV24-1; len: 13; j_gene: TRBJ1-2; d_gene: TRBD1; abundance: .; CDR3nt: TGTGCCACCAGTGACCGGGACAGCGATGGCTACACCTTC; CDR3aa: CATSDRDSDGYTF
v_gene: TRBV4-2; len: 16; j_gene: TRBJ2-7; d_gene: TRBD2; abundance: .; CDR3nt: TGTGCCAGCAGCCAATTGACTAGCGGGGGATCCTACGGGCAGTACTTC; CDR3aa: CASSQLTSGGSYGQYF
v_gene: TRBV6-5; len: 15; j_gene: TRBJ1-1; d_gene: .; abundance: few; CDR3nt: TGTGCCAGCAGTTTCAGGGGTACGATGAACACTGAAGCTTTCTTT; CDR3aa: CASSFRGTMNTEAFF
v_gene: TRBV2; len: 20; j_gene: TRBJ1-6; d_gene: TRBD1; abundance: .; CDR3nt: TGTGCCAGCAGGGGGACAGCTACGAAGTTCTCCAGCTCCTATAATTCACCCCTCCACTTT; CDR3aa: CASRGTATKFSSSYNSPLHF
v_gene: TRBV6-2/TRBV6-3; len: 16; j_gene: TRBJ1-5; d_gene: .; abundance: .; CDR3nt: TGTGCCAGCAGTTACTCGGACAGACTGGGGAATCAGCCCCAGCATTTT; CDR3aa: CASSYSDRLGNQPQHF
v_gene: TRBV6-2/TRBV6-3; len: 15; j_gene: TRBJ2-7; d_gene: TRBD2; abundance: .; CDR3nt: TGTGCCAGCAGCCCTAGCGGGAGGGCCGATTACGAGCAGTACTTC; CDR3aa: CASSPSGRADYEQYF
v_gene: TRBV2; len: 13; j_gene: TRBJ1-2; d_gene: TRBD1; abundance: .; CDR3nt: TGTGCCAGCACCACGACAGGGGGCAATGGCTACACCTTC; CDR3aa: CASTTTGGNGYTF
v_gene: TRBV7-9; len: 12; j_gene: TRBJ2-5; d_gene: .; abundance: .; CDR3nt: TGTGCCAGCAGCCTTTACCAAGAGACCCAGTACTTC; CDR3aa: CASSLYQETQYF
v_gene: TRBV3-1/TRBV3-2; len: 17; j_gene: TRBJ2-5; d_gene: TRBD1; abundance: .; CDR3nt: TGTGCCAGCAGCCAGAGGCGGGACAGGGGTTCTTGGGGGACCCAGTACTTC; CDR3aa: CASSQRRDRGSWGTQYF
v_gene: TRBV5-4; len: 15; j_gene: TRBJ2-2; d_gene: .; abundance: .; CDR3nt: TGTGCCAGCAGCTTTGGGGGGTACTTAACCGGGGAGCTGTTTTTT; CDR3aa: CASSFGGYLTGELFF
v_gene: TRBV5-4; len: 15; j_gene: TRBJ2-1; d_gene: .; abundance: .; CDR3nt: TGTGCCAGCAGCTTGGTACCCGTGGAGATGAATGAGCAGTTCTTC; CDR3aa: CASSLVPVEMNEQFF
v_gene: TRBV6-5; len: 15; j_gene: TRBJ1-5; d_gene: TRBD1; abundance: .; CDR3nt: TGTGCCAGCAGTAGGGACAGCATTAGCAATCAGCCCCAGCATTTT; CDR3aa: CASSRDSISNQPQHF
v_gene: TRBV20-1; len: 11; j_gene: TRBJ1-2; d_gene: .; abundance: once; CDR3nt: TGCAGTGCTAGTCACGAGGTTGGCTACACCTTC; CDR3aa: CSASHEVGYTF
v_gene: TRBV19; len: 15; j_gene: TRBJ2-2; d_gene: .; abundance: .; CDR3nt: TGTGCCAGTAGTATGCTCGGAGCGAACACCGGGGAGCTGTTTTTT; CDR3aa: CASSMLGANTGELFF
v_gene: TRBV28; len: 15; j_gene: TRBJ2-7; d_gene: .; abundance: few; CDR3nt: TGTGCCAGCAATTCTCCGGGACATTCTTCCTACGAGCAGTACTTC; CDR3aa: CASNSPGHSSYEQYF
v_gene: TRBV6-2/TRBV6-3; len: 14; j_gene: TRBJ2-7; d_gene: .; abundance: .; CDR3nt: TGTGCCAGCAGTTCTTCCGGGAGCTCCTACGAGCAGTACTTC; CDR3aa: CASSSSGSSYEQYF
v_gene: TRBV4-3; len: 15; j_gene: TRBJ1-2; d_gene: .; abundance: .; CDR3nt: TGCGCCAGCAGCCAAGATCTTTACAGGGTGAATGGCTACACCTTC; CDR3aa: CASSQDLYRVNGYTF
v_gene: TRBV6-5; len: 15; j_gene: TRBJ1-5; d_gene: TRBD1; abundance: .; CDR3nt: TGTGCCAGCAAGCCGGACAGGGGAACAAATCAGCCCCAGCATTTT; CDR3aa: CASKPDRGTNQPQHF
v_gene: TRBV24-1; len: 13; j_gene: TRBJ2-1; d_gene: .; abundance: .; CDR3nt: TGTGCCACCGCCGAGGACAACTACAATGAGCAGTTCTTC; CDR3aa: CATAEDNYNEQFF
v_gene: TRBV7-9; len: 14; j_gene: TRBJ2-2; d_gene: .; abundance: once; CDR3nt: TGTGCCAGCAGCCCGGTACTAGCCACCGGGGAGCTGTTTTTT; CDR3aa: CASSPVLATGELFF
v_gene: TRBV29-1; len: 13; j_gene: TRBJ2-7; d_gene: TRBD2; abundance: .; CDR3nt: TGCAGCGGAAGAGTTAGCGGGACCTACGAGCAGTACTTC; CDR3aa: CSGRVSGTYEQYF
v_gene: TRBV7-9; len: 12; j_gene: TRBJ2-1; d_gene: .; abundance: .; CDR3nt: TGTGCCAGCAGCTTTAGGGGTAATGAGCAGTTCTTC; CDR3aa: CASSFRGNEQFF
v_gene: TRBV7-9; len: 18; j_gene: TRBJ1-6; d_gene: TRBD1; abundance: .; CDR3nt: TGTGCCAGCAGGAACGCCGGACAGGGGAGCTCCTATAATTCACCCCTCCACTTT; CDR3aa: CASRNAGQGSSYNSPLHF
v_gene: TRBV4-3; len: 19; j_gene: TRBJ2-4; d_gene: .; abundance: .; CDR3nt: TGCGCCAGCAGCCAAGAAAGGGTCCAGGGCAAACTAGCCAAAAACATTCAGTACTTC; CDR3aa: CASSQERVQGKLAKNIQYF
v_gene: TRBV18; len: 15; j_gene: TRBJ1-1; d_gene: .; abundance: once; CDR3nt: TGTGCCAGCTCACAGGCCAGAGGGCGGGACACTGAAGCTTTCTTT; CDR3aa: CASSQARGRDTEAFF
v_gene: TRBV7-2; len: 15; j_gene: TRBJ2-7; d_gene: TRBD1; abundance: .; CDR3nt: TGTGCCAGCAGCTCTCGGACAGGGGGCCTCTACGAGCAGTACTTC; CDR3aa: CASSSRTGGLYEQYF
v_gene: TRBV6-5; len: 14; j_gene: TRBJ1-2; d_gene: .; abundance: .; CDR3nt: TGTGCCAGCAGGAGCCTCTCGCGCGTCTATGGCTACACCTTC; CDR3aa: CASRSLSRVYGYTF
v_gene: TRBV4-1; len: 15; j_gene: TRBJ2-1; d_gene: TRBD1; abundance: .; CDR3nt: TGCGCCAGCAGCCCGCGGGACAGGGAATACAATGAGCAGTTCTTC; CDR3aa: CASSPRDREYNEQFF
v_gene: TRBV6-5; len: 14; j_gene: TRBJ1-2; d_gene: TRBD1; abundance: .; CDR3nt: TGTGCCAGCAGGGGTCAGACAGGGAGCTATGGCTACACCTTC; CDR3aa: CASRGQTGSYGYTF